This T cell receptor beta chain was identified in a study of control samples from healthy donors and cancer patients. Repertoires were generated with immunoSEQ multiplex PCR, while TCRdb's copy carries only in-frame clones and drops some. The sample consists of more than 25,000 clones, around 91% of them appearing once. Germline CDR1 is MNHEY and CDR2 is SVGAGI. The CDR3 consists of 14 residues. Between the trimmed V and J ends, which lost 2 bases and 8 bases, there was a span of 13 bases. This clonotype originated in a man in his fifties or sixties with lung cancer. The genes are TRBV6-5 and TRBJ2-1; D is perhaps TRBD2 (7 bases). The sample was PBMCs. In DNA form, the CDR3 reads TGTGCCAGCAGTTACAGGCGGGGGCTGGATGAGCAGTTCTTC. It translates to CASSYRRGLDEQFF.